A selection of T cell receptor beta chains follows, all from one sample in a study of shared clonotypes between healthy human individuals. Repertoires were generated with immunoSEQ multiplex PCR, while TCRdb's copy carries only in-frame clones and drops some. The repertoire has 2 million to 3 million clones, approximately 94% of them found once; the top ten carry over 0.12%. Sequenced input: naive CD4+ T cells sorted from blood. These receptors all come from a man younger than 30 in good health. Both conserved end residues are part of each CDR3. D genes are given only for firm matches. Where a row states a size, it is once, few, many or the class of an expanded clone; other rows omit it.

V: TRBV5-1; D: NA; size: NA; J: TRBJ2-3; CDR3: CASSFEHQADTQYF; DNA: TGCGCCAGCAGCTTTGAACACCAGGCAGATACGCAGTATTTT
V: TRBV7-2; D: TRBD2; size: NA; J: TRBJ2-1; CDR3: CASSLFTSGNNEQFF; DNA: TGTGCCAGCAGCTTATTTACTAGCGGCAATAATGAGCAGTTCTTC
V: TRBV2; D: NA; size: NA; J: TRBJ2-6; CDR3: CASSVDTLASGANVLTF; DNA: TGTGCCAGCAGTGTCGACACCCTAGCCTCTGGGGCCAACGTCCTGACTTTC
V: TRBV6-6; D: TRBD1; size: NA; J: TRBJ1-4; CDR3: CASSYLGRGNEKLFF; DNA: TGTGCCAGCAGTTACTTGGGCAGGGGGAATGAAAAACTGTTTTTT
V: TRBV7-6; D: NA; size: NA; J: TRBJ1-5; CDR3: CASSLGRGSGQPQHF; DNA: TGTGCCAGCAGCTTGGGACGGGGGAGCGGTCAGCCCCAGCATTTT
V: TRBV5-1; D: TRBD2; size: once; J: TRBJ2-2; CDR3: CASGGDTGELFF; DNA: TGCGCCAGCGGGGGGGACACCGGGGAGCTGTTTTTT
V: TRBV6-6; D: NA; size: NA; J: TRBJ1-5; CDR3: CASSQRQYSNQPQHF; DNA: TGTGCCAGCAGTCAAAGACAGTACAGCAATCAGCCCCAGCATTTT
V: TRBV5-1; D: NA; size: NA; J: TRBJ1-1; CDR3: CASSLRDRNTEAFF; DNA: TGCGCCAGCAGCTTGAGGGATAGGAACACTGAAGCTTTCTTT
V: TRBV9; D: TRBD2; size: NA; J: TRBJ2-5; CDR3: CASSGTSGRETQYF; DNA: TGTGCCAGCAGCGGGACTAGCGGGAGGGAGACCCAGTACTTC
V: TRBV9; D: TRBD1; size: NA; J: TRBJ2-1; CDR3: CASSSDRVFYNEQFF; DNA: TGTGCCAGCAGTTCGGACAGGGTCTTCTACAATGAGCAGTTCTTC
V: TRBV5-4; D: NA; size: NA; J: TRBJ1-2; CDR3: CASSEFARVRYGYTF; DNA: TGTGCCAGCAGCGAATTCGCGAGGGTTCGCTATGGCTACACCTTC
V: TRBV9; D: NA; size: NA; J: TRBJ2-1; CDR3: CASSVADTNEQFF; DNA: TGTGCCAGCAGCGTAGCGGACACTAATGAGCAGTTCTTC
V: TRBV6-1; D: TRBD1; size: NA; J: TRBJ1-2; CDR3: CASSELDRVKTGYTF; DNA: TGTGCCAGCAGTGAGCTGGACAGGGTGAAAACGGGCTACACCTTC
V: TRBV7-3; D: NA; size: NA; J: TRBJ2-3; CDR3: CASSFWRGPINTQYF; DNA: TGTGCCAGCAGCTTCTGGCGGGGGCCAATTAATACGCAGTATTTT
V: TRBV4-1; D: TRBD1; size: NA; J: TRBJ1-3; CDR3: CASSRQTGSSGNTIYF; DNA: TGCGCCAGCAGCCGACAGACAGGGAGCTCTGGAAACACCATATATTTT
V: TRBV5-1; D: NA; size: NA; J: TRBJ1-1; CDR3: CASSSETGNTEAFF; DNA: TGCGCCAGCAGCTCGGAGACGGGGAACACTGAAGCTTTCTTT
V: TRBV6-5; D: TRBD1; size: once; J: TRBJ1-2; CDR3: CASSRTGPNYGYTF; DNA: TGTGCCAGCAGTAGGACAGGGCCTAACTATGGCTACACCTTC
V: TRBV9; D: NA; size: NA; J: TRBJ2-3; CDR3: CASRGAASTDTQYF; DNA: TGTGCCAGCAGGGGGGCCGCAAGCACAGATACGCAGTATTTT
V: TRBV7-9; D: TRBD1; size: NA; J: TRBJ2-7; CDR3: CASSATGGIPYEQYF; DNA: TGTGCCAGCAGCGCCACAGGGGGTATACCCTACGAGCAGTACTTC
V: TRBV4-3; D: TRBD2; size: NA; J: TRBJ2-3; CDR3: CASSQVGLGTDTQYF; DNA: TGCGCCAGCAGCCAAGTCGGACTAGGCACAGATACGCAGTATTTT
V: TRBV21-1; D: NA; size: NA; J: TRBJ2-4; CDR3: CASSKGGTAKKDIQYF; DNA: TGTGCCAGCAGCAAAGGGGGGACGGCGAAAAAAGACATTCAGTACTTC
V: TRBV5-6; D: NA; size: NA; J: TRBJ2-1; CDR3: CASSLRAVVHEQFF; DNA: TGTGCCAGCAGCTTACGGGCAGTAGTTCATGAGCAGTTCTTC
V: TRBV29-1; D: TRBD1; size: once; J: TRBJ2-7; CDR3: CSVARRLDRDEQYF; DNA: TGCAGCGTAGCTAGAAGACTTGACAGGGACGAGCAGTACTTC
V: TRBV28; D: TRBD1; size: NA; J: TRBJ1-2; CDR3: CASSTQGRYYGYTF; DNA: TGTGCCAGCAGTACACAGGGGAGGTACTATGGCTACACCTTC
V: TRBV2; D: TRBD1; size: NA; J: TRBJ2-5; CDR3: CASRHTGAGETQYF; DNA: TGTGCCAGCAGGCACACAGGGGCCGGGGAGACCCAGTACTTC
V: TRBV7-8; D: TRBD2; size: NA; J: TRBJ2-7; CDR3: CASSSTPFTRTSGYNEQYF; DNA: TGTGCCAGCAGCTCCACCCCCTTTACTAGGACTAGCGGGTATAACGAGCAGTACTTC
V: TRBV5-4; D: TRBD2; size: NA; J: TRBJ2-2; CDR3: CASSLRIGRFDTGELFF; DNA: TGTGCCAGCAGCTTGCGGATCGGGAGGTTCGACACCGGGGAGCTGTTTTTT
V: TRBV19; D: TRBD2; size: NA; J: TRBJ2-2; CDR3: CASKTSGDTGELFF; DNA: TGTGCCAGTAAGACTAGCGGAGACACCGGGGAGCTGTTTTTT